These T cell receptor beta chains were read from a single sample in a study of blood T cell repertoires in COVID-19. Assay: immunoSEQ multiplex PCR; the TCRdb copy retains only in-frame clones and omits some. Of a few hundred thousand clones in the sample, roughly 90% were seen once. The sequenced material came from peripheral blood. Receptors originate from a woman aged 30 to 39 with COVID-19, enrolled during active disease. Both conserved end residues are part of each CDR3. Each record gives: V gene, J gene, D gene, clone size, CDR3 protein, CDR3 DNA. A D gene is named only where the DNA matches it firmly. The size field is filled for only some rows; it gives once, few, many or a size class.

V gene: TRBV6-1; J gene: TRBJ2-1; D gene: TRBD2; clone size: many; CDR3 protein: CASSEMASGRSNEQFF; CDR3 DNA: TGTGCCAGCAGTGAAATGGCTAGCGGGAGGAGTAATGAGCAGTTCTTC
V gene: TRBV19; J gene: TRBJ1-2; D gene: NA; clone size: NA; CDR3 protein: CASRTVGGAGYTF; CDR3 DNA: TGTGCCAGTAGAACTGTCGGTGGGGCGGGCTACACCTTC
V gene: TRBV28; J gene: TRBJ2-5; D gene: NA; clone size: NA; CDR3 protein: CASSLWAGRNQYF; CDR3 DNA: TGTGCCAGCAGTTTATGGGCAGGGCGAAACCAGTACTTC
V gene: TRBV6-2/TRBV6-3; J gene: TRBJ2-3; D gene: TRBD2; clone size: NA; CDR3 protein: CASSYSRSGSGTDTQYF; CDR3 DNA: TGTGCCAGCAGTTACTCGCGGAGCGGGAGTGGCACAGATACGCAGTATTTT
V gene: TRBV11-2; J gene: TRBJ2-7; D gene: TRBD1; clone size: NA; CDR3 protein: CASSLWDSITYEQYF; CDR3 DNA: TGTGCCAGCAGCCTGTGGGACAGTATAACCTACGAGCAGTACTTC
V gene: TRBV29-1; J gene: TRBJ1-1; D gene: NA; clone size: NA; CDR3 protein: CSVENAGMNTEAFF; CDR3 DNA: TGCAGCGTTGAAAATGCCGGGATGAACACTGAAGCTTTCTTT
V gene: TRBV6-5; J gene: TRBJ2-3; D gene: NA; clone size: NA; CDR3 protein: CASSYGLAPTDTQYF; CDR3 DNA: TGTGCCAGCAGTTACGGCTTAGCCCCCACAGATACGCAGTATTTT
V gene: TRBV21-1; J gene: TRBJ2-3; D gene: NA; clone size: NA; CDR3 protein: CASSRRRGRSTDTQYF; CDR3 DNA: TGTGCCAGCAGCCGAAGGCGGGGCCGTAGCACAGATACGCAGTATTTT
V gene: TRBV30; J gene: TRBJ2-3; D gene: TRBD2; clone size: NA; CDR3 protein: CAWSVRWLAEGWGTDTQYF; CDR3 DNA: TGTGCCTGGAGTGTACGGTGGCTAGCGGAGGGCTGGGGCACAGATACGCAGTATTTT
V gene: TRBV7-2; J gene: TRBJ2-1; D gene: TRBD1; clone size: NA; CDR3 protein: CASSSQTGEEQFF; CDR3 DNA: TGTGCCAGCAGCTCCCAGACAGGGGAGGAGCAGTTCTTC
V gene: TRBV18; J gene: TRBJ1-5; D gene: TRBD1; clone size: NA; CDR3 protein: CASSRRGRDISPQHF; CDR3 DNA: TGTGCCAGCTCCCGAAGGGGGCGCGACATCAGCCCCCAGCATTTT